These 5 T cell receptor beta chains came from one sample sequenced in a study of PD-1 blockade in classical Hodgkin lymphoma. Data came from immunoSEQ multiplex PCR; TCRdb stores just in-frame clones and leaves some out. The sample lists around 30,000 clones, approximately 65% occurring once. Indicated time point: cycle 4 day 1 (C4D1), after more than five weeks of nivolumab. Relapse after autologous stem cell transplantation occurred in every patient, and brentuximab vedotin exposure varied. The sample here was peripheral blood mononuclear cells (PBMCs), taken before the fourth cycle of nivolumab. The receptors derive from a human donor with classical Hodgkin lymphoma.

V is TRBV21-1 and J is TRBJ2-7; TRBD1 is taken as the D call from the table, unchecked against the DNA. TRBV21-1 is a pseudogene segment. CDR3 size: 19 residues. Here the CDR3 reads CASRPNQGPYRRSSYEQYF. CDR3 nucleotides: TGTGCCAGCAGACCCAACCAGGGCCCTTACCGACGGAGCTCCTACGAGCAGTACTTC.

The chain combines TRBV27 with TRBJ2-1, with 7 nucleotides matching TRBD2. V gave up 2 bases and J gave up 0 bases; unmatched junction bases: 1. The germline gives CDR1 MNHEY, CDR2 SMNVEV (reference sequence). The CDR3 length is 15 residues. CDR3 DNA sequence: TGTGCCAGCAGTTTAGGCGGGAGCTCCTACAATGAGCAGTTCTTC. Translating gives CASSLGGSSYNEQFF.

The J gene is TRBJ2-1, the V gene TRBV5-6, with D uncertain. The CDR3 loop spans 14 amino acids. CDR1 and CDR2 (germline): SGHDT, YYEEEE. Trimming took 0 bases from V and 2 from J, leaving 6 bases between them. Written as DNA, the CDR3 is TGTGCCAGCAGCTTGGGACTGACCTACAATGAGCAGTTCTTC. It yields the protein CASSLGLTYNEQFF.

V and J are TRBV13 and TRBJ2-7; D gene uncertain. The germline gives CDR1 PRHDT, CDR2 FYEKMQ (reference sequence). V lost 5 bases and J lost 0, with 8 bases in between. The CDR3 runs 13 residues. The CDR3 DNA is TGTGCCAGCAGCCGAGGATTCTCCTACGAGCAGTACTTC. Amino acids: CASSRGFSYEQYF.

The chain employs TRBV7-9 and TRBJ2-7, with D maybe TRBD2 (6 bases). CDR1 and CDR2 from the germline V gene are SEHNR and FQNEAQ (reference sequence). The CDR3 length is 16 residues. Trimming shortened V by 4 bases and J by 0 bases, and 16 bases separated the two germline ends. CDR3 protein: CASSSTAGRSSYEQYF. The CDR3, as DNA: TGTGCCAGCAGCTCAACCGCGGGACGGAGCTCCTACGAGCAGTACTTC. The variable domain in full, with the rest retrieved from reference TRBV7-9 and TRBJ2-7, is DTGVSQNPRHKITKRGQNVTFRCDPISEHNRLYWYRQTLGQGPEFLTYFQNEAQLEKSRLLSDRFSAERPKGSFSTLEIQRTEQGDSAMYLCASSSTAGRSSYEQYFGPGTRLTVT.